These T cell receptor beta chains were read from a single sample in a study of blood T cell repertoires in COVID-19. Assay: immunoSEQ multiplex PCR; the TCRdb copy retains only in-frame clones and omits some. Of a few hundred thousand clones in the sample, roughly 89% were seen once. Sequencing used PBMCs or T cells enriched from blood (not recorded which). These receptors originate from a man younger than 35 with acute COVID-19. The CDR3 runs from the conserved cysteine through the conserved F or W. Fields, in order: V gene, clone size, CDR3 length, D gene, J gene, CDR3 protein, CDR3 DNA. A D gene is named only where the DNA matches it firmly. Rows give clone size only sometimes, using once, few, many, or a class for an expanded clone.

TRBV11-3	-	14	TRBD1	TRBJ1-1	CASSSRQGHTEAFF	TGTGCCAGCAGCTCAAGACAGGGCCACACTGAAGCTTTCTTT
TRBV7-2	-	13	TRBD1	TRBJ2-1	CASSLGQSNEQFF	TGTGCCAGCAGCTTGGGACAGAGCAATGAGCAGTTCTTC
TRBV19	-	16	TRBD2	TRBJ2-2	CASSIGLAGRGGELFF	TGTGCCAGTAGTATCGGGCTAGCGGGAAGAGGGGGGGAGCTGTTTTTT
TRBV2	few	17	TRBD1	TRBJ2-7	CASSVIIWGQASYEQYF	TGTGCCAGCAGTGTCATAATTTGGGGACAGGCGTCCTACGAGCAGTACTTC
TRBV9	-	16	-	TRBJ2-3	CASSGGGTELTDTQYF	TGTGCCAGCAGCGGTGGCGGGACGGAGCTAACAGATACGCAGTATTTT
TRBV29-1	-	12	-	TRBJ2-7	CSVLKSSYEQYF	TGCAGCGTCCTAAAGAGCTCCTACGAGCAGTACTTC
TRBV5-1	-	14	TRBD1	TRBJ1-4	CASRTGGGNEKLFF	TGCGCCAGCAGAACAGGGGGAGGTAATGAAAAACTGTTTTTT
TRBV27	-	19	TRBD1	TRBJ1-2	CASSLLDGTGNLFGGGYTF	TGTGCCAGCAGTCTACTCGACGGGACAGGGAACCTTTTCGGCGGAGGCTACACCTTC
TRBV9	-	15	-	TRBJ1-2	CASSDGTQSNYGYTF	TGTGCCAGCAGCGACGGGACACAGTCTAACTATGGCTACACCTTC
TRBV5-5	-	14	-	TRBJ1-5	CASSLARAYQPQHF	TGTGCCAGCAGCTTGGCGAGGGCTTATCAGCCCCAGCATTTT
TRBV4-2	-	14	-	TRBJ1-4	CASKSDTTNEKLFF	TGTGCCAGTAAATCAGATACAACTAATGAAAAACTGTTTTTT
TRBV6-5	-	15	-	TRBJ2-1	CASSYSVGSGSVEFF	-
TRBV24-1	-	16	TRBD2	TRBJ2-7	CATSDPSGRDPYEQYF	TGTGCCACCAGTGATCCGAGCGGGAGGGACCCCTACGAGCAGTACTTC
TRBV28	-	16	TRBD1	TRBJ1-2	CAIPNRDRMSNYGYTF	TGTGCCATCCCGAACCGGGACAGGATGTCTAACTATGGCTACACCTTC
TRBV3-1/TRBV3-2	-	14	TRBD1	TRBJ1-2	CASSQGGTGSGYTF	TGTGCCAGCAGCCAAGGGGGGACAGGGAGTGGCTACACCTTC
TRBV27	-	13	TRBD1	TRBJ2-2	CASSLQGSGELFF	TGTGCCAGCAGTCTACAGGGGTCCGGGGAGCTGTTTTTT
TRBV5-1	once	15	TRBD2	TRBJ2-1	CASSPLAETYNEQFF	TGCGCCAGCAGCCCCCTAGCGGAGACCTACAATGAGCAGTTCTTC
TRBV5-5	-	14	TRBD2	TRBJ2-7	CASSLTPSGYEQYF	TGTGCCAGCAGCTTGACACCTAGCGGATACGAGCAGTACTTC
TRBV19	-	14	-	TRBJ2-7	CASSAQPGGRLTDF	TGTGCCAGTAGTGCGCAACCGGGGGGCAGGTTGACTGACTTC
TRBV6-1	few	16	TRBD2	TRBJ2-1	CASSGRLASFYNEQFF	TGTGCCAGCAGTGGACGACTAGCGAGTTTCTACAATGAGCAGTTCTTC
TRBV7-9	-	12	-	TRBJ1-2	CASSLERYGYTF	TGTGCCAGCAGCTTAGAACGGTATGGCTACACCTTC
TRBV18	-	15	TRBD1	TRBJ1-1	CASSPPGQGSTEAFF	TGTGCCAGCTCACCACCGGGACAGGGGAGCACTGAAGCTTTCTTT
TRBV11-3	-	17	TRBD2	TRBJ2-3	CASSLDLVAGSTDTQYF	TGTGCCAGCAGCTTAGATTTGGTAGCGGGGAGCACAGATACGCAGTATTTT
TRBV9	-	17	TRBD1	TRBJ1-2	CASSAQGALIANYGYTF	TGTGCCAGCAGCGCCCAGGGGGCACTAATAGCTAACTATGGCTACACCTTC
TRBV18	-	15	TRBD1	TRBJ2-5	CASSQGQRTQETQYF	TGTGCCAGCTCACAGGGACAGAGAACGCAAGAGACCCAGTACTTC
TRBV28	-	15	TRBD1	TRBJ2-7	CASSNAGTGSYEQYF	TGTGCCAGCAGCAATGCCGGGACAGGGTCCTACGAGCAGTACTTC
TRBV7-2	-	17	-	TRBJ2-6	CASSSYLQGTGANVLTF	TGTGCCAGCAGCTCATACCTTCAGGGAACTGGGGCCAACGTCCTGACTTTC
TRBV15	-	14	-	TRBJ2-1	CATSPLEGYNEQFF	TGTGCCACCAGCCCCCTGGAGGGCTACAATGAGCAGTTCTTC
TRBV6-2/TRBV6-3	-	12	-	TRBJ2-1	CASSYKYSGQFF	TGTGCCAGCAGTTATAAATACAGTGGGCAGTTCTTC
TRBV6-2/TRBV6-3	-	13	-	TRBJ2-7	CASSNTYSYEQYF	TGTGCCAGCAGCAACACGTACTCCTACGAGCAGTACTTC
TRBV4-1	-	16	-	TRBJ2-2	CASSQNREADTGELFF	TGCGCCAGCAGCCAAAACCGGGAAGCGGACACCGGGGAGCTGTTTTTT